The 2 T cell receptor beta chains listed next were all sequenced from one sample in a study of neurological immune-mediated disorders. Each CDR3 protein is one row after TCRdb ran MiXCR on the 5' RACE reads. This sample has more than 40,000 distinct CDR3 sequences, with about 1.8% found just once. Sequenced material: PBMCs. These receptors were obtained from a woman between 40 and 55 years old with multiple sclerosis.

This clonotype occurred many times. This rearrangement joins TRBV9 to TRBJ2-7; 10 nucleotides align to TRBD2. V lost 3 bases and J lost 0; bases outside the gene matches: 6. The germline V gene has CDR1 SGDLS and CDR2 YYNGEE. This CDR3 is 16 amino acids long. The CDR3 protein is CASSADSGGSSYEQYF. Here the CDR3 DNA reads TGTGCCAGCAGCGCCGATAGCGGGGGGAGCTCCTACGAGCAGTACTTC.

This clonotype was detected many times. V is TRBV12-3 or TRBV12-4 and J is TRBJ1-1, with D perhaps matching TRBD1 (5 bases). V lost 3 bases and J lost 7, with 9 bases in between. The CDR3 has 12 residues. The DNA of the CDR3 is TGTGCCAGCAGTTTCCGGACAAATGAAGCTTTCTTT. Translating gives CASSFRTNEAFF.